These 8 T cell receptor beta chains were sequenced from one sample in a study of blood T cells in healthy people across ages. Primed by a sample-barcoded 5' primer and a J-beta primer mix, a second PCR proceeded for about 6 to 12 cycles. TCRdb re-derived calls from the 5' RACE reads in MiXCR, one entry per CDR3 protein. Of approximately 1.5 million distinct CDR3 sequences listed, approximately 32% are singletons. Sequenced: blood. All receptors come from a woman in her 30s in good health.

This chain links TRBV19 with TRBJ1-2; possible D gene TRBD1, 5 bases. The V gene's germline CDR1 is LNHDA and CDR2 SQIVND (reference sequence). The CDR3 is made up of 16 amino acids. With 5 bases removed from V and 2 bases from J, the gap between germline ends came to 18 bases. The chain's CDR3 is CASSPSRQTRNYGYTF. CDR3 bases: TGTGCCAGTAGTCCCTCCCGACAGACGAGAAACTATGGCTACACCTTC.

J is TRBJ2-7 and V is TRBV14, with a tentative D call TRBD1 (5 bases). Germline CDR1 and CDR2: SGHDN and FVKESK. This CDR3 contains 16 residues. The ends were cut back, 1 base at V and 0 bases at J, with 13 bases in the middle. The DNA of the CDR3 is TGTGCCAGCAGCCAAGGGTACAGGCCGAGCTCCTACGAGCAGTACTTC. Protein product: CASSQGYRPSSYEQYF.

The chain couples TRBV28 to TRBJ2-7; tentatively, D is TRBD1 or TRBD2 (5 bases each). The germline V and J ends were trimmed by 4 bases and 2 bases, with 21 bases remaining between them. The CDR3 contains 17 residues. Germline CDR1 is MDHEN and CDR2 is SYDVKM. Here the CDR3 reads CASSSEGGRDDTYEQYF. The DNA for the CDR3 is TGTGCCAGCAGTTCAGAGGGCGGACGGGACGACACCTACGAGCAGTACTTC.

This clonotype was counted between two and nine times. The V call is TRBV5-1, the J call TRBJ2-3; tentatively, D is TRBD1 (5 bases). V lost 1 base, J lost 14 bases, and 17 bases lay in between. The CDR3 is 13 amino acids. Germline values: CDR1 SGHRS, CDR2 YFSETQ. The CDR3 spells CASSLIPTDPVYF. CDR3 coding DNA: TGCGCCAGCAGCTTGATACCGACAGATCCTGTGTATTTT. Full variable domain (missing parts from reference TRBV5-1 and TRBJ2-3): KAGVTQTPRYLIKTRGQQVTLSCSPISGHRSVSWYQQTPGQGLQFLFEYFSETQRNKGNFPGRFSGRQFSNSRSEMNVSTLELGDSALYLCASSLIPTDPVYFGPGTRLTVL.

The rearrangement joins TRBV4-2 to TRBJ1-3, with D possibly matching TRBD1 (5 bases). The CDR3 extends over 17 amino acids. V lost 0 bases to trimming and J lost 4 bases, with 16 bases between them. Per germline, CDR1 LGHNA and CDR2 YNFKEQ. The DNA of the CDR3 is TGTGCCAGCAGCCAAGATGGGGGAAGGGTGCGAGGAAACACCATATATTTT. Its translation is CASSQDGGRVRGNTIYF.

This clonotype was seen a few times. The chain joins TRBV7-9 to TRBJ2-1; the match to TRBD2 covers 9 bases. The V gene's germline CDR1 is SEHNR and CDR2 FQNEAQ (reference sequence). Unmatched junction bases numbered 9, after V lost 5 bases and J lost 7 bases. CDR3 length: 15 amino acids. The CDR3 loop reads CASSRWAGGPNEQFF. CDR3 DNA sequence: TGTGCCAGCAGCCGCTGGGCGGGGGGGCCAAATGAGCAGTTCTTC.

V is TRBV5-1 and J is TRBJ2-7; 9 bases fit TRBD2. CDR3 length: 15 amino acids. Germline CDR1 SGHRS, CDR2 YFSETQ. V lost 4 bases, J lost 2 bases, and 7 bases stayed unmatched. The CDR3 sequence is CASSVPSGGTYEQYF. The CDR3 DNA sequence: TGCGCCAGCAGCGTCCCAAGCGGGGGGACCTACGAGCAGTACTTC. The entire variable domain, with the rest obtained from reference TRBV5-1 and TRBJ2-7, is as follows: KAGVTQTPRYLIKTRGQQVTLSCSPISGHRSVSWYQQTPGQGLQFLFEYFSETQRNKGNFPGRFSGRQFSNSRSEMNVSTLELGDSALYLCASSVPSGGTYEQYFGPGTRLTVT.

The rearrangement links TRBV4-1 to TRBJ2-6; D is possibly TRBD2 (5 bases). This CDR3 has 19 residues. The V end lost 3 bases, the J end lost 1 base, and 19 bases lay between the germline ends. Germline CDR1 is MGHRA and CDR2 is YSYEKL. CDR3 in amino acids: CASSHRKAGLTSGANVLTF. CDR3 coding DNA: TGCGCCAGCAGCCACCGGAAGGCGGGCCTCACTTCTGGGGCCAACGTCCTGACTTTC.